Listed here is a single T cell receptor (beta chain). Its target is unknown. A junction end diverges from the germline sequence, so it may reflect a read error. The data originate from a study of tumor and adjacent non-tumor tissue in lung cancer. Study-wide points: Top 100 clones took a larger repertoire share in normal lung.

No cell sorting was done before RNA was extracted from the tissue. Distant lung tissue was collected more than 3 cm away from the tumor edge. Germline V CDR1 and CDR2: MNHNS, SASEGT. This CDR3 region has 12 residues. TCRbeta libraries were built with three rounds of nested PCR, modified from ARM-PCR. MiXCR was run by TCRdb on the multiplex PCR reads, yielding one entry per CDR3 protein. This table holds some 80,000 distinct CDR3 sequences, over 65% found once. This chain joins TRBV6-1 and TRBJ2-1, with a tentative D call TRBD2 (5 bases). Sequenced input: distant non-tumor lung tissue. The receptor was isolated from an older man with non-small cell lung cancer. The DNA for the CDR3 is TGTGCCAGCAGCCCCGGGGTTGGCGGGCAGTTGTTC. Translated, it gives CASSPGVGGQLF.